These 17 T cell receptor beta chains came from one sample sequenced in a study of cytomegalovirus exposure and HLA in healthy donors. This PCR relied on a set of 60 Vbeta primers and 13 Jbeta primers. Sequenced by immunoSEQ multiplex PCR; TCRdb stores in-frame clones only, minus some. The profile shows under 35,000 clones, roughly 60% of them singletons. Sequenced input: PBMCs. These receptors originate from a man aged 45-65 years in good health and CMV-seropositive.

The chain uses TRBV9 and TRBJ1-1; possible D gene TRBD1, 6 bases. CDR1 is SGDLS, CDR2 YYNGEE, per germline. With 4 bases removed from V and 0 bases from J, the gap between germline ends came to 16 bases. This CDR3 region has 16 residues. The CDR3 loop is CASSPPPGHLNTEAFF. CDR3 DNA: TGTGCCAGCAGCCCCCCCCCGGGACATTTGAACACTGAAGCTTTCTTT.

V is TRBV5-1 and J is TRBJ2-2; 7 nucleotides agree with TRBD1. Germline trimming cut 2 bases from V and 7 bases from J; bases unmatched to any gene: 5. This CDR3 has 14 residues. Germline V gene sequence: CDR1 SGHRS, CDR2 YFSETQ. The CDR3 DNA reads TGCGCCAGCAGCTTAAGGGGGCTTGACGGGGAGCTGTTTTTT. Protein: CASSLRGLDGELFF. Full variable domain (remainder filled in from reference TRBV5-1 and TRBJ2-2): KAGVTQTPRYLIKTRGQQVTLSCSPISGHRSVSWYQQTPGQGLQFLFEYFSETQRNKGNFPGRFSGRQFSNSRSEMNVSTLELGDSALYLCASSLRGLDGELFFGEGSRLTVL.

A few counts support this clone. The chain carries TRBV4-2 and TRBJ2-5; 8 nucleotides match TRBD2. This CDR3 is built from 17 residues. V dropped 4 bases and J dropped 1; count of bases not matched to a gene: 11. Germline CDR1 and CDR2: LGHNA and YNFKEQ. CDR3: CASSPFGDSGAQETQYF. For the CDR3, the DNA is TGTGCCAGCAGCCCATTCGGGGATAGCGGGGCCCAAGAGACCCAGTACTTC.

The chain links TRBV11-2 to TRBJ2-5, with 11 bases identical to TRBD2. This CDR3 is 15 amino acids long. V was pared by 2 bases and J by 4 bases, with 3 bases of the junction left unmatched. Per germline, CDR1 SGHAT and CDR2 FQNNGV. CDR3 in amino acids: CASSLLAGGGETQYF. CDR3 nucleotides: TGTGCCAGCAGCTTATTAGCGGGAGGGGGAGAGACCCAGTACTTC.

The rearrangement links TRBV30 to TRBJ2-5; tentatively, D is TRBD1 (6 bases). Germline CDR1 reads GTSNPN; CDR2 reads SVGIG (reference sequence). V was clipped by 5 bases and J by 4 bases, with 11 bases between them. The CDR3 has 12 residues. CDR3 protein: CAWDTRGETQYF. The DNA for the CDR3 is TGTGCCTGGGACACCAGGGGAGAGACCCAGTACTTC.

This chain uses TRBV29-1 with TRBJ2-4, with D maybe TRBD1 (5 bases). The CDR3 sequence is 12 residues long. CDR1 and CDR2 from the germline V gene are SQVTM and ANQGSEA. Trimming removed 4 bases at V and 1 base at J, with 5 bases between. The CDR3 is CSVAGAKNIQYF. The CDR3 coding sequence is TGCAGCGTTGCAGGGGCCAAAAACATTCAGTACTTC.

On this clone: The sample carries other DNA sequences with the same CDR3. The gene calls are TRBV29-1 and TRBJ2-3; TRBD2 matches at 7 bases. CDR3 length equals 12 residues. Germline V gene lookup returns CDR1 SQVTM and CDR2 ANQGSEA. Trimming at V came to 6 bases and at J to 3 bases, leaving 3 bases not matched to a gene. The CDR3 protein is CSVGGSTDTQYF. CDR3 bases: TGCAGCGTGGGGGGGTCGACAGATACGCAGTATTTT.

This rearrangement joins TRBV5-6 to TRBJ2-3, with TRBD2 matching over 12 bases. Germline V lookup: CDR1 SGHDT, CDR2 YYEEEE. This CDR3 region has 16 residues. Losses at the gene ends were 3 bases for V and 6 bases for J; bases not matched to a gene: 8. The CDR3 region has the DNA TGTGCCAGCAGCTCTTCTAGCGGGAGGGCCGAGGATACGCAGTATTTT. This sequence encodes CASSSSSGRAEDTQYF.

V and J are TRBV29-1 and TRBJ1-2; 8 positions match TRBD1. The germline CDR1 and CDR2 sequences are SQVTM and ANQGSEA. The junction had 6 bases not matched to a gene; V was cut back by 6 bases and J by 3 bases. The CDR3 runs to 13 residues. The CDR3 is CSVSGGGYYGYTF. The CDR3 DNA reads TGCAGCGTCTCAGGGGGCGGTTACTATGGCTACACCTTC.

The chain carries TRBV7-9 and TRBJ2-5; D is perhaps TRBD2 (6 bases). The germline gives CDR1 SEHNR, CDR2 FQNEAQ (reference sequence). The CDR3 runs to 14 residues. V lost 2 bases to trimming and J lost 5 bases, with 12 bases between them. This CDR3 is CASSLLGGSETQYF. The CDR3 nucleotides are TGTGCCAGCAGCTTATTGGGGGGAAGTGAGACCCAGTACTTC.

This chain connects TRBV25-1 to TRBJ2-7; 12 positions agree with TRBD2. Trimming removed 6 bases from V and 8 bases from J; junction bases left unmatched: 2. Germline loops: CDR1 MGHDK, CDR2 SYGVNS. The CDR3 consists of 12 residues. CDR3 sequence: CASRGLAGKQYF. The CDR3 DNA is TGTGCCAGCAGGGGACTAGCGGGTAAGCAGTACTTC.

This rearrangement joins TRBV9 to TRBJ2-7; TRBD2 agrees at 7 bases. Germline V gene data show CDR1 as SGDLS and CDR2 as YYNGEE. This CDR3 region has 16 residues. Trimming cost V 0 bases and J 3 bases; bases outside gene matches: 9. This chain's CDR3 is CASSVGGGRTSYEQYF. DNA of the CDR3: TGTGCCAGCAGCGTAGGTGGGGGTCGGACTAGCTACGAGCAGTACTTC.

The genes are TRBV5-1 and TRBJ2-2, with D perhaps TRBD2 (5 bases). Germline V CDR1 and CDR2: SGHRS, YFSETQ. This CDR3 is built from 13 residues. The CDR3: CATRAVRTGELFF. The CDR3 region has the DNA TGCGCGACGAGGGCGGTTCGAACCGGGGAGCTGTTTTTT.

The chain has TRBV4-2 and TRBJ1-4; 9 bases align to TRBD1. J gave up 9 bases and V 3 bases, and 14 bases lay outside the gene matches. The CDR3 covers 17 residues. Germline assignment: CDR1 LGHNA and CDR2 YNFKEQ. The CDR3 nucleotides read TGTGCCAGCAGCCACCCACCCGGGACAGGGTTGGGTAAAAAACTGTTTTTT. It specifies CASSHPPGTGLGKKLFF.

The chain is built from TRBV7-9 and TRBJ2-1, with TRBD2 as a possible D gene (5 bases). Germline values: CDR1 SEHNR, CDR2 FQNEAQ (reference sequence). The CDR3 extends over 15 amino acids. V dropped 5 bases and J dropped 0 bases, with 11 bases sitting between them. CDR3 bases: TGTGCCAGCAGCCCCGAGGGATTCTCCTACAATGAGCAGTTCTTC. Translated, it gives CASSPEGFSYNEQFF.

This rearrangement joins TRBV7-9 to TRBJ2-1, with 10 bases aligning to TRBD1. In germline, CDR1 is SEHNR, CDR2 FQNEAQ (reference sequence). This CDR3 region has 15 residues. The ends lost 1 base at V and 5 bases at J; junction bases unmatched: 2. This CDR3 is CASSLVGTGDNEQFF. The CDR3 nucleotides are TGTGCCAGCAGCTTAGTCGGGACAGGGGACAATGAGCAGTTCTTC. Full variable domain (remainder filled in from reference TRBV7-9 and TRBJ2-1): DTGVSQNPRHKITKRGQNVTFRCDPISEHNRLYWYRQTLGQGPEFLTYFQNEAQLEKSRLLSDRFSAERPKGSFSTLEIQRTEQGDSAMYLCASSLVGTGDNEQFFGPGTRLTVL.

This clone was detected once. CDR3 DNA sequence: TGTGCCAGCAGTTCCCGAGGACAGGGTGAAGCTTCACCCCTCCACTTT. It translates to CASSSRGQGEASPLHF. The gene calls are TRBV6-5 and TRBJ1-6; 8 bases line up with TRBD1. The junction had 11 bases not matched to a gene; V was cut back by 4 bases and J by 9 bases. The CDR3 spans 16 residues. Germline values: CDR1 MNHEY, CDR2 SVGAGI.